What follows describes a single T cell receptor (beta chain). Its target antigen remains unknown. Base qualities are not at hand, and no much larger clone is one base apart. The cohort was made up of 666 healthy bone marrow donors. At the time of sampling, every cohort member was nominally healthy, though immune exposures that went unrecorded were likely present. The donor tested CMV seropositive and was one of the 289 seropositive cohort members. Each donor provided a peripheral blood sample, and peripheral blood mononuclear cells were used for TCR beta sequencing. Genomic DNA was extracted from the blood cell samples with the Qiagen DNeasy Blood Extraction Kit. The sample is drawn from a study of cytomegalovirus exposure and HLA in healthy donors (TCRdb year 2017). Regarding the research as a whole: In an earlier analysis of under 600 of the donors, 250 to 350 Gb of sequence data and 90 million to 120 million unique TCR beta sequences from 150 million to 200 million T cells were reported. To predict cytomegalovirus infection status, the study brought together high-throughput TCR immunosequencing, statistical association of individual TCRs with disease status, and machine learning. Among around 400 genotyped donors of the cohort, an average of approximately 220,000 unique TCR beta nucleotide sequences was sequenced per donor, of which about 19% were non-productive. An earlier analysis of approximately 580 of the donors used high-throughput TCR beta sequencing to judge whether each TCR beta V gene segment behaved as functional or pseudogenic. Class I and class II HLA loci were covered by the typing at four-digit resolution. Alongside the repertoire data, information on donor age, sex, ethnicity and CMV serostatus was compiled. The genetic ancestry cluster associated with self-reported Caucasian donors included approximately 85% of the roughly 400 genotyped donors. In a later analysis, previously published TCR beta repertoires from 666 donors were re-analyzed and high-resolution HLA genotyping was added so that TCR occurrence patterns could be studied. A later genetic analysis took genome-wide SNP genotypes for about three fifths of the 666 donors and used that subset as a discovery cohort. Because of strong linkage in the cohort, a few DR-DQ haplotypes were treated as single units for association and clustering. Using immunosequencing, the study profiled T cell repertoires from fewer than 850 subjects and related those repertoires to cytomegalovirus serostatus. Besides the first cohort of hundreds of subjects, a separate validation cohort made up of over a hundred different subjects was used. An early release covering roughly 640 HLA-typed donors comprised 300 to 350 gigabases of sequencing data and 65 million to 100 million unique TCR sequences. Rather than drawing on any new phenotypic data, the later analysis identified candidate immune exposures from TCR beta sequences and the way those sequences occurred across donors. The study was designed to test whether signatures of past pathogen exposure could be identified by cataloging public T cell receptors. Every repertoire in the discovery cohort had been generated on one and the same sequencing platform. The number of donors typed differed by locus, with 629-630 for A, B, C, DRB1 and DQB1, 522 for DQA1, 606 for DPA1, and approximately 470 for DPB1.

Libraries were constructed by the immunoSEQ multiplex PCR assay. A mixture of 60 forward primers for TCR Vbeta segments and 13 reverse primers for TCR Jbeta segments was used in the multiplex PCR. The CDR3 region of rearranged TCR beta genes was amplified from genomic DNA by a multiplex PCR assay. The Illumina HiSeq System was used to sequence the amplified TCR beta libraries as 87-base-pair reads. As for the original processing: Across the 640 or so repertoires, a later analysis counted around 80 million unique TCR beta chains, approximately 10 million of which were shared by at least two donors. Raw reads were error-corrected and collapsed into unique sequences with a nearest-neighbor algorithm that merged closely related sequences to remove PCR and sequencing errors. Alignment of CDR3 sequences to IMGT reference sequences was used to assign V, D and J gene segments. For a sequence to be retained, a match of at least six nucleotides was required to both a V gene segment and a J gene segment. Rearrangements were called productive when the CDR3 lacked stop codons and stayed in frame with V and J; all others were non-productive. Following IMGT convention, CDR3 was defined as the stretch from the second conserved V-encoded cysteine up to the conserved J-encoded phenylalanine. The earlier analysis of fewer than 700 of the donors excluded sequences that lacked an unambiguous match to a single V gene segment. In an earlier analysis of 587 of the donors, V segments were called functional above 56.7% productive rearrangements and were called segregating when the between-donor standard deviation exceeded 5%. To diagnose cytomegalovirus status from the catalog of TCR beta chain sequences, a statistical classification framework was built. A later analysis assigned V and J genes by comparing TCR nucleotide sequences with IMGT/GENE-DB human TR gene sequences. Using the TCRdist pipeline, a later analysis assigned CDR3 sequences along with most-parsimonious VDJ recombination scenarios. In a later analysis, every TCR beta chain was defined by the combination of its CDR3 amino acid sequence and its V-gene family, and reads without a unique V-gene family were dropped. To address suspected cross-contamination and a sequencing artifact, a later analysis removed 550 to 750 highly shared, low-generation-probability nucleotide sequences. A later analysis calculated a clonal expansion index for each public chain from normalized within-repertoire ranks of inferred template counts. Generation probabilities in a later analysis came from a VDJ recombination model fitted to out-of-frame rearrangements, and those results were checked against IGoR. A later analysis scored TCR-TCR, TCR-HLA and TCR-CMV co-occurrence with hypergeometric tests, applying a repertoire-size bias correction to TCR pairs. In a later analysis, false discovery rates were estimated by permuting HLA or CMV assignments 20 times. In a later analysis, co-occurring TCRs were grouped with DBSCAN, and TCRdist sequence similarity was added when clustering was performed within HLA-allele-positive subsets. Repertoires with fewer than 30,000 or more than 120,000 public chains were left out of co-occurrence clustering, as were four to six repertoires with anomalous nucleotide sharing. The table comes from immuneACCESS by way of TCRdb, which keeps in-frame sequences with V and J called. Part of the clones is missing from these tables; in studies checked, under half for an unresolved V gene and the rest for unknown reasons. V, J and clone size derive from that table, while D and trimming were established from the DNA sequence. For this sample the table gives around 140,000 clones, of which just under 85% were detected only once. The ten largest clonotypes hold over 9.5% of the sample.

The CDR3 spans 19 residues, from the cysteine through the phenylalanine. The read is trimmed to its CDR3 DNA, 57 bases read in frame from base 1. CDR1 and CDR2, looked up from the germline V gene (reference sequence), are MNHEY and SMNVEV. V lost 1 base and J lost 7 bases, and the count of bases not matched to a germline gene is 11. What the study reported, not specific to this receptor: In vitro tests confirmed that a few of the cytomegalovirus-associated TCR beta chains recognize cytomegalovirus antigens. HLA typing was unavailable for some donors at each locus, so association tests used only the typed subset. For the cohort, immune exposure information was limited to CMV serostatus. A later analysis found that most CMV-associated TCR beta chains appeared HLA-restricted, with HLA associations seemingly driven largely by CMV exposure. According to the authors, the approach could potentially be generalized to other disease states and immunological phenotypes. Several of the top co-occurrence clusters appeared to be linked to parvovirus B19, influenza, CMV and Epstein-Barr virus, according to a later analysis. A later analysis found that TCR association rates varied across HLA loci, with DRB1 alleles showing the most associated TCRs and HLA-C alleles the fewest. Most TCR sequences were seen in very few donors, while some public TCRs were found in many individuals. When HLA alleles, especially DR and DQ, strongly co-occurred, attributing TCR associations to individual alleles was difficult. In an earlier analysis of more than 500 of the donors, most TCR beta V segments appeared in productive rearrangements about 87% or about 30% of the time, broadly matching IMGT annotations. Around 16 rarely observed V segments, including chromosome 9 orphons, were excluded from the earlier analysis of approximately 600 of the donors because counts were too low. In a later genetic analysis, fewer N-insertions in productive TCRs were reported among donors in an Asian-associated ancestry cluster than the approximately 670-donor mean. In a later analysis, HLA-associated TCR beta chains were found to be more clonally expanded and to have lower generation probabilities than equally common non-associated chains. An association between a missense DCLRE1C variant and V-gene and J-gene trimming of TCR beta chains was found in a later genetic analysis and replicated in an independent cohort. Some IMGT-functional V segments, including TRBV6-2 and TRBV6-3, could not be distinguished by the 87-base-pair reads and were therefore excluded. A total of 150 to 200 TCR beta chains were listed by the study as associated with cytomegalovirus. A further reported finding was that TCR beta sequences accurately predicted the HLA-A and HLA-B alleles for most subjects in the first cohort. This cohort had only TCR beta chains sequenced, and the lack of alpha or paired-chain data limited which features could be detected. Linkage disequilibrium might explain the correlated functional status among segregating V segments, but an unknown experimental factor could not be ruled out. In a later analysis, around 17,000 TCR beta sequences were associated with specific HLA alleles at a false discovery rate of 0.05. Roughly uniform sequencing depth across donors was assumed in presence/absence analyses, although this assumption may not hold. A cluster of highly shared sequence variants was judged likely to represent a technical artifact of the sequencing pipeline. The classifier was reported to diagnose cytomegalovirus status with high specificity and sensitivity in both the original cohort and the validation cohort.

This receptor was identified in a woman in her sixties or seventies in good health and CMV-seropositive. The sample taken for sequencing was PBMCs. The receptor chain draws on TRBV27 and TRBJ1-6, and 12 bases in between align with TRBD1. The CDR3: CASSLFPPGQGAPNSPLHF. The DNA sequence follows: TGTGCCAGCAGTTTATTCCCACCGGGACAGGGGGCCCCAAATTCACCCCTCCACTTT.